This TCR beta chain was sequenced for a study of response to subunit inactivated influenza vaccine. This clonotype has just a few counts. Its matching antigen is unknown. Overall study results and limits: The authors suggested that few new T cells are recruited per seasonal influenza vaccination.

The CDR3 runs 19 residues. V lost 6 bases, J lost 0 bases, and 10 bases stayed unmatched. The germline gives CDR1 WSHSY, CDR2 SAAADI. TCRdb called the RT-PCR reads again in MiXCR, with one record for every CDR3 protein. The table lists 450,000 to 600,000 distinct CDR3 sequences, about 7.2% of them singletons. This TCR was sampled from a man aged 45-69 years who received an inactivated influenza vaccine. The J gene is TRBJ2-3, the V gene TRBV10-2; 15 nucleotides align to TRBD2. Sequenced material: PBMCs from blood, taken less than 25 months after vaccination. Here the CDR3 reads CASSGGTSGGPSSTDTQYF. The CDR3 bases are TGCGCCAGCAGCGGTGGGACTAGCGGGGGGCCATCTAGCACAGATACGCAGTATTTT.